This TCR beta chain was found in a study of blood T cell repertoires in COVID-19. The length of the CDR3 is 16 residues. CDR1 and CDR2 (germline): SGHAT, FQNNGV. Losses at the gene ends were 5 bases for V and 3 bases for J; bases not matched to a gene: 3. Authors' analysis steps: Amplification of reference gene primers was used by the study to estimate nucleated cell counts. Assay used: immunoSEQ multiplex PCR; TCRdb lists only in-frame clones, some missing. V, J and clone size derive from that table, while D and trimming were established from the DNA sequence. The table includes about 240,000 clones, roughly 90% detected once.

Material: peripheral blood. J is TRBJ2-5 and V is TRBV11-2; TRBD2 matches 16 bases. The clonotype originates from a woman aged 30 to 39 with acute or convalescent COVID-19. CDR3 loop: CASSRGTSGREETQYF. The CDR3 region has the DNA TGTGCCAGCAGCCGGGGGACTAGCGGGAGGGAAGAGACCCAGTACTTC.